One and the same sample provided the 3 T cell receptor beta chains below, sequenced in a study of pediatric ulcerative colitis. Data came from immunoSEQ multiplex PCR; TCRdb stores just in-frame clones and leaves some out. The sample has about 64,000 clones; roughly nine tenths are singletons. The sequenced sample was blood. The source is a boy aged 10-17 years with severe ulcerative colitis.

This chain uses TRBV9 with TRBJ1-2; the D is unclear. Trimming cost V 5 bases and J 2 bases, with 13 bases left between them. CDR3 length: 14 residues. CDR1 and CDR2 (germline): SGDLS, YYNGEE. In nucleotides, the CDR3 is TGTGCCAGCAGAATGACGGGATCCAACTATGGCTACACCTTC. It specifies CASRMTGSNYGYTF.

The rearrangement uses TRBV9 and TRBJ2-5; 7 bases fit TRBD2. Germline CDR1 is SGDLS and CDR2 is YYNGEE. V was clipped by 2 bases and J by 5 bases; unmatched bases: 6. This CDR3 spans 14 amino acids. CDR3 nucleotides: TGTGCCAGCAGCGTGGGCGGGGGTTCGGAGACCCAGTACTTC. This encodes CASSVGGGSETQYF.

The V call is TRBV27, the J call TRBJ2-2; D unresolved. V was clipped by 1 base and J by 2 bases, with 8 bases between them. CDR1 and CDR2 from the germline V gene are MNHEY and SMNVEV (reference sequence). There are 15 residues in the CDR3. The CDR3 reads CASSLFTDNTGELFF. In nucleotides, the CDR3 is TGTGCCAGCAGTTTATTTACCGATAACACCGGGGAGCTGTTTTTT.